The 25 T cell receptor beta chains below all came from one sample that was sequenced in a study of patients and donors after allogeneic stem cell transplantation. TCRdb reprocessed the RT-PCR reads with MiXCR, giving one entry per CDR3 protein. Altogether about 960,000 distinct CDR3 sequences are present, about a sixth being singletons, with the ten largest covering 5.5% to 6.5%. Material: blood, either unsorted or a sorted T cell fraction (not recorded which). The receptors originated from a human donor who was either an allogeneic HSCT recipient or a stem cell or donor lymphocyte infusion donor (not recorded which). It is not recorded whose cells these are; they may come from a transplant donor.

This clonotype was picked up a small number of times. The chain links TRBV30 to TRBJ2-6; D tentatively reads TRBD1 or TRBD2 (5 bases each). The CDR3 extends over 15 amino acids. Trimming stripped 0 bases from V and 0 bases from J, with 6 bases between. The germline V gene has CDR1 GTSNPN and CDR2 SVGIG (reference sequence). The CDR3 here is CAWSVGTSGANVLTF. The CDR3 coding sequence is TGTGCCTGGAGTGTAGGGACCTCTGGGGCCAACGTCCTGACTTTC.

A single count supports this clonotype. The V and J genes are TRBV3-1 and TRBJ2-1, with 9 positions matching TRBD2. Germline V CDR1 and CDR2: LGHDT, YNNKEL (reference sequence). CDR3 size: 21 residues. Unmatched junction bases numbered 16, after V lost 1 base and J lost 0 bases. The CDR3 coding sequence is TGTGCCAGCAGCCAAGGTGTGTGGGTGGGGACTAGCCCGAGCTCCTACAATGAGCAGTTCTTC. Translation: CASSQGVWVGTSPSSYNEQFF.

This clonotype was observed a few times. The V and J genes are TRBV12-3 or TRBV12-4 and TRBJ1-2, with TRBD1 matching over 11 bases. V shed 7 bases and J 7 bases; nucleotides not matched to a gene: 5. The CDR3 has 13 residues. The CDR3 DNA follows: TGTGCCAGCACCAAGGGACAGGGGGTTGGCTACACCTTC. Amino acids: CASTKGQGVGYTF.

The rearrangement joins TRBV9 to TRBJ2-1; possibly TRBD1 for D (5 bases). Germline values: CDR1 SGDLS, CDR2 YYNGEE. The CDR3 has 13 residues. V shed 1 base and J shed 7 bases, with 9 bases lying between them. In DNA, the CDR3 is TGTGCCAGCAGCGTACCAAAGGGGAATGAGCAGTTCTTC. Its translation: CASSVPKGNEQFF.

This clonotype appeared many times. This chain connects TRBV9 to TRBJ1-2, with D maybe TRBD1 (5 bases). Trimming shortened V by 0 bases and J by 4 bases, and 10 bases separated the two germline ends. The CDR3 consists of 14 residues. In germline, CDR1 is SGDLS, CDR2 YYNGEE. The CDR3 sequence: CASSVDGDVYGYTF. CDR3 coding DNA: TGTGCCAGCAGCGTAGACGGGGACGTCTATGGCTACACCTTC.

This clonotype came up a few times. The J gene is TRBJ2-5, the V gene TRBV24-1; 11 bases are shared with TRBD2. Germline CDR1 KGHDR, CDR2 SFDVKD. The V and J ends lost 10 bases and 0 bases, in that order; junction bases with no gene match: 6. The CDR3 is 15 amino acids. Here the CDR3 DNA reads TGTGCCACGGGTACTAGCGGGAGAAACCAAGAGACCCAGTACTTC. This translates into CATGTSGRNQETQYF.

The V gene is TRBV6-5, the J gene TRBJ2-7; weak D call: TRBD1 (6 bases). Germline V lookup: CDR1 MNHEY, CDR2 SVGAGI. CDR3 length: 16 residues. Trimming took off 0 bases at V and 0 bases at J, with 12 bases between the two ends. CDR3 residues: CASSYSDRRSSYEQYF. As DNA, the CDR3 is TGTGCCAGCAGTTACTCCGACAGGAGGAGCTCCTACGAGCAGTACTTC.

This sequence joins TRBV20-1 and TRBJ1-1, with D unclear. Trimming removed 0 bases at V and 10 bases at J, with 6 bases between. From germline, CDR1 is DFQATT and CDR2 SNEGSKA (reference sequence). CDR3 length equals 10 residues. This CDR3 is CSAREGRAFF. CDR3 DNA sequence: TGCAGTGCTAGAGAAGGGCGAGCTTTCTTT.

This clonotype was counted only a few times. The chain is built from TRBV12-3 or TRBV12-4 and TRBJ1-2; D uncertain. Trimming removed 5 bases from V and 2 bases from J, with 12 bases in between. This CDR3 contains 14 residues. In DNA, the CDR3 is TGTGCCAGCAGTGACCTAGGAGGCAACTATGGCTACACCTTC. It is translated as CASSDLGGNYGYTF.

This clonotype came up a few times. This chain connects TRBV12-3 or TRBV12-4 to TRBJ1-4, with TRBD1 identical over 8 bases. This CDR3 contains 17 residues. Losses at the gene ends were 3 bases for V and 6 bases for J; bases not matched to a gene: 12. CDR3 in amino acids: CASSFHRGWAEDEKLFF. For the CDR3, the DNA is TGTGCCAGCAGTTTCCACAGGGGGTGGGCCGAGGATGAAAAACTGTTTTTT.

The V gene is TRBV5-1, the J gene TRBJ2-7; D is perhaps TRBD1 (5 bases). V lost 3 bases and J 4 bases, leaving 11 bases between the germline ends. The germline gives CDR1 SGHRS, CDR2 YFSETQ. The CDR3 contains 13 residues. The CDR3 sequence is CASSYVQDYEQYF. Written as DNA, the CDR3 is TGCGCCAGCAGCTACGTACAGGATTACGAGCAGTACTTC.

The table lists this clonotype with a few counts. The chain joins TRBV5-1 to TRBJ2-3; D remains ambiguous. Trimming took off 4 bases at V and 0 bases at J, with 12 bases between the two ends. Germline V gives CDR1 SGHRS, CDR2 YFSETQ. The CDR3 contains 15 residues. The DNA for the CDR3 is TGCGCCAGCAGCGTTGCACGGGCTAGCACAGATACGCAGTATTTT. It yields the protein CASSVARASTDTQYF.

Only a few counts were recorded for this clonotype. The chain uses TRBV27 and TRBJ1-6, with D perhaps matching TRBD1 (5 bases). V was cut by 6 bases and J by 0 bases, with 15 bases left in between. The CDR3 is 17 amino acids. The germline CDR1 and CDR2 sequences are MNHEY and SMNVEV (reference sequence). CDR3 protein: CASRQTTGGSYNSPLHF. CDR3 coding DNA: TGTGCCAGCAGACAAACGACGGGGGGCTCCTATAATTCACCCCTCCACTTT.

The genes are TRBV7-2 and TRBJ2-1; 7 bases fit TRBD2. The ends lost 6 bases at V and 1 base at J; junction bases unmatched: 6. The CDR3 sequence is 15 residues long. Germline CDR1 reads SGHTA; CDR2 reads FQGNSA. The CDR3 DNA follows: TGTGCCAGCAGGGCCCCGGGAGGATCCTACAATGAGCAGTTCTTC. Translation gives CASRAPGGSYNEQFF.

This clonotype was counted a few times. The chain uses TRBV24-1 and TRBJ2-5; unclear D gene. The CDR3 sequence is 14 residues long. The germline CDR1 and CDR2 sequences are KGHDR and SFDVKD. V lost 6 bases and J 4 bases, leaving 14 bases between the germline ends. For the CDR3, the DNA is TGTGCCACCAGTTTCCAGGTTGCCGGAGAGACCCAGTACTTC. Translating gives CATSFQVAGETQYF.

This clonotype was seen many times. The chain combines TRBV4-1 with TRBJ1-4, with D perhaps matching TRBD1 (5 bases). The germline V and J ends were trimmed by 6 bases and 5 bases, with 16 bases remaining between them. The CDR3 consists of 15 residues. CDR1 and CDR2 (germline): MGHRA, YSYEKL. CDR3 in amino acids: CASRFIGESNEKLFF. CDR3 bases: TGCGCCAGCAGGTTCATAGGGGAGTCCAATGAAAAACTGTTTTTT.

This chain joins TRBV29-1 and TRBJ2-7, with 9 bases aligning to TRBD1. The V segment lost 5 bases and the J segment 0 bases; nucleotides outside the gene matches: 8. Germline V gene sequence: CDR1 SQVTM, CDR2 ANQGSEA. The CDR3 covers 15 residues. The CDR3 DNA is TGCAGCGTTAAAGCAGGGACAGGGCTCTCCTACGAGCAGTACTTC. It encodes CSVKAGTGLSYEQYF.

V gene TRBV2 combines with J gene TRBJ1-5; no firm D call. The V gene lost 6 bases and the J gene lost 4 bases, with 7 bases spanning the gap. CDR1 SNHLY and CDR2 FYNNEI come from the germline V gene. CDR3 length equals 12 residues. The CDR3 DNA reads TGTGCCAGCAGGGCACAAAATCAGCCCCAGCATTTT. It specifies CASRAQNQPQHF.

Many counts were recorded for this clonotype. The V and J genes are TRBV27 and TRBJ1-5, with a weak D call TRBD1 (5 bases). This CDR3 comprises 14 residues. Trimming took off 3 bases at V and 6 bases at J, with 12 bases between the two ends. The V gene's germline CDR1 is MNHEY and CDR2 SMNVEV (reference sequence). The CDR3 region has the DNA TGTGCCAGCAGTTTCGGGGGGAGGACTCAGCCCCAGCATTTT. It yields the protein CASSFGGRTQPQHF.

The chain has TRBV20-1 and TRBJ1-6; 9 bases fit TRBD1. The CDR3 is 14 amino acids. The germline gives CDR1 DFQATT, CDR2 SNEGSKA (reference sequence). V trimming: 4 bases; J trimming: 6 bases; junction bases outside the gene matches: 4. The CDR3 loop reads CSAINRGRNSPLHF. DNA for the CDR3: TGCAGTGCTATTAACAGGGGGCGTAATTCACCCCTCCACTTT.

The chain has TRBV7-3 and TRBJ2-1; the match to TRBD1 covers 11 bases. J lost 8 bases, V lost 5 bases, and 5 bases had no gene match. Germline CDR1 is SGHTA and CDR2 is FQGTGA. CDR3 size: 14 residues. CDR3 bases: TGTGCCAGCAGCCCCGGACAGGGGGCGGATGAGCAGTTCTTC. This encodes CASSPGQGADEQFF.

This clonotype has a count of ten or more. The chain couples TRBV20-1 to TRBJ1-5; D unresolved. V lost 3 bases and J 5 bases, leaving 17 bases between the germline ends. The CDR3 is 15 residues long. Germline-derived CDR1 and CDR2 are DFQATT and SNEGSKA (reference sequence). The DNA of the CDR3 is TGCAGTGCTAGGTCGAGGAGGTGGTTCGATCAGCCCCAGCATTTT. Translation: CSARSRRWFDQPQHF.

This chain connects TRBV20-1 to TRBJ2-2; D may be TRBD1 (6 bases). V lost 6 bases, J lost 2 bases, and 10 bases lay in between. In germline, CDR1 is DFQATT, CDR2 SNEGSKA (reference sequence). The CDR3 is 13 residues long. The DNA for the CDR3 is TGCAGTGCCGGGACACCAAACACCGGGGAGCTGTTTTTT. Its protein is CSAGTPNTGELFF.

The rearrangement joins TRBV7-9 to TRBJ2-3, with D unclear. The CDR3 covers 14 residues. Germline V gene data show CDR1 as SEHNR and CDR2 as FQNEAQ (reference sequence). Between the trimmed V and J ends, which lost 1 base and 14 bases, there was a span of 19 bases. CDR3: CASSLERDSISRYF. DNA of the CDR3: TGTGCCAGCAGCTTAGAACGTGACTCGATCTCGCGGTATTTT.

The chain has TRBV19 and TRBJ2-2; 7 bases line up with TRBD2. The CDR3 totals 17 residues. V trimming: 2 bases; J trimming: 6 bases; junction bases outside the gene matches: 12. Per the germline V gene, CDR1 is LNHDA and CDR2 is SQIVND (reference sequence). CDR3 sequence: CASSILYPASGSGELFF. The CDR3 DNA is TGTGCCAGTAGTATACTTTATCCGGCTAGCGGTTCCGGGGAGCTGTTTTTT. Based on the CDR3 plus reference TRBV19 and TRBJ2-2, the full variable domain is DGGITQSPKYLFRKEGQNVTLSCEQNLNHDAMYWYRQDPGQGLRLIYYSQIVNDFQKGDIAEGYSVSREKKESFPLTVTSAQKNPTAFYLCASSILYPASGSGELFFGEGSRLTVL.